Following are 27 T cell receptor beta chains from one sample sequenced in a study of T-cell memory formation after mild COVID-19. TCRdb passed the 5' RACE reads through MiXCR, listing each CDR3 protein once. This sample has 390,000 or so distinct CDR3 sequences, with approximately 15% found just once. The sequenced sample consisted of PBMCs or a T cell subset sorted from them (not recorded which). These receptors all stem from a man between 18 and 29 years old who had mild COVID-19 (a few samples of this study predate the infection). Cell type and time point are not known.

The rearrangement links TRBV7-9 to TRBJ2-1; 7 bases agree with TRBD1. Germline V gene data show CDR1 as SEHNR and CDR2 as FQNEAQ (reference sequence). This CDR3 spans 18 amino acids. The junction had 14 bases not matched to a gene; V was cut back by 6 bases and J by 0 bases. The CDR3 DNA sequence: TGTGCCAGCAGTTCTGGGATCCAAGGGGGCCACTCCTACAATGAGCAGTTCTTC. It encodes CASSSGIQGGHSYNEQFF. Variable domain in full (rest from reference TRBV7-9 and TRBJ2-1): DTGVSQNPRHKITKRGQNVTFRCDPISEHNRLYWYRQTLGQGPEFLTYFQNEAQLEKSRLLSDRFSAERPKGSFSTLEIQRTEQGDSAMYLCASSSGIQGGHSYNEQFFGPGTRLTVL.

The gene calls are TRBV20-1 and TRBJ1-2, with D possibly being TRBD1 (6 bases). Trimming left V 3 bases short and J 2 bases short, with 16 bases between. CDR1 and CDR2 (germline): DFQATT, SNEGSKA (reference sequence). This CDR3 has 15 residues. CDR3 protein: CSARNQGTDNYGYTF. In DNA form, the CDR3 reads TGCAGTGCTAGGAATCAGGGGACTGACAACTATGGCTACACCTTC.

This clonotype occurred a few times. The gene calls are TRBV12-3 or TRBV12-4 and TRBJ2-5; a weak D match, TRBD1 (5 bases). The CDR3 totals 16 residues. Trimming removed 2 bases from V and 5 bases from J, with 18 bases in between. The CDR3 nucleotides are TGTGCCAGCAGTTTATCCCTAGGGGATCTAGGGGAGACCCAGTACTTC. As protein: CASSLSLGDLGETQYF.

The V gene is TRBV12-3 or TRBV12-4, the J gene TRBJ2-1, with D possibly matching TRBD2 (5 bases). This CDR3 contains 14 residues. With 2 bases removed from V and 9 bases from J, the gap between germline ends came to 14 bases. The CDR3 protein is CASSLRTEGSEQFF. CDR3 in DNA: TGTGCCAGCAGTTTACGAACCGAAGGGAGTGAGCAGTTCTTC.

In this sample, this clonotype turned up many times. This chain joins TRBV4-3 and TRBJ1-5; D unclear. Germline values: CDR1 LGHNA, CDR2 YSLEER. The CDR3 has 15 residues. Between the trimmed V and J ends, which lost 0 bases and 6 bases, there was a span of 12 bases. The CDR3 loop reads CASSQEGKGAQPQHF. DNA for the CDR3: TGCGCCAGCAGCCAAGAGGGTAAGGGAGCTCAGCCCCAGCATTTT.

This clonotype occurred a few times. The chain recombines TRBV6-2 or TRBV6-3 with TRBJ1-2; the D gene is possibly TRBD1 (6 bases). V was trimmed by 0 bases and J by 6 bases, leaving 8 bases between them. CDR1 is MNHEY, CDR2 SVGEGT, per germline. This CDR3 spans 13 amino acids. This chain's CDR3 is CASSYSKGDGYTF. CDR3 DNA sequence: TGTGCCAGCAGTTACTCGAAGGGGGATGGCTACACCTTC.

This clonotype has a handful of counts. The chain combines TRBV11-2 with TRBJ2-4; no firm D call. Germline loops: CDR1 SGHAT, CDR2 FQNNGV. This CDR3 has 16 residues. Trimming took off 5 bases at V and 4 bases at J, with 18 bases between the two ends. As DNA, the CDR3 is TGTGCCAGCAGCACCAATCAACGGTTCGGGAAAAACATTCAGTACTTC. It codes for CASSTNQRFGKNIQYF.

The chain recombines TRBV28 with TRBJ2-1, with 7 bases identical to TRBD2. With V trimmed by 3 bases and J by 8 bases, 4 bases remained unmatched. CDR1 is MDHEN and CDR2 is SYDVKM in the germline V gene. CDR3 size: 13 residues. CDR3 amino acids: CASSLGGEDEQFF. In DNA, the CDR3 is TGTGCCAGCAGTTTGGGGGGGGAGGATGAGCAGTTCTTC.

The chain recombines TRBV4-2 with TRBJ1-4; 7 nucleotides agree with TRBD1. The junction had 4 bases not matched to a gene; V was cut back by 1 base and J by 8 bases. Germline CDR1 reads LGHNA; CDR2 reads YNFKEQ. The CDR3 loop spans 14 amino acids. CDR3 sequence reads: CASSQGRDREKLFF. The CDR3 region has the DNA TGTGCCAGCAGCCAAGGGCGGGACAGAGAAAAACTGTTTTTT.

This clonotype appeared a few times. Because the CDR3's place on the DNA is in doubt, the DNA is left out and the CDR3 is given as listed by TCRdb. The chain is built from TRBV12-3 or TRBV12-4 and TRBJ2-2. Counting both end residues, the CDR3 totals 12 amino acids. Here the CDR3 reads CASSLGPGSCFF.

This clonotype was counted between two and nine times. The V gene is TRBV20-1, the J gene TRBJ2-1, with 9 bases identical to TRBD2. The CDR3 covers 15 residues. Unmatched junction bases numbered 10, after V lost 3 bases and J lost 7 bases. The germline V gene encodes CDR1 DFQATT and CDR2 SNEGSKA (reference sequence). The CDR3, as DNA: TGCAGTGCTAGCTTGCCAGCGGGGGGAACAAATGAGCAGTTCTTC. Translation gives CSASLPAGGTNEQFF.

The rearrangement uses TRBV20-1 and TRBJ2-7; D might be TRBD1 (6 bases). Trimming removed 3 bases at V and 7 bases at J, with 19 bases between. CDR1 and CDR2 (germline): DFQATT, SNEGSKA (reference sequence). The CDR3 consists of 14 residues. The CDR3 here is CSARSGTLREEQYF. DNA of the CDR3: TGCAGTGCTAGGTCCGGGACACTTCGTGAGGAGCAGTACTTC.

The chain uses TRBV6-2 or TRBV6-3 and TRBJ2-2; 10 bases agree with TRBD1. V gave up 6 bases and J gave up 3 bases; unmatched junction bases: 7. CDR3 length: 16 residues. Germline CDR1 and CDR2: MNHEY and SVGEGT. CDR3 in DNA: TGTGCCAGCAGCGGTGACAGGGGGCGCGACACCGGGGAGCTGTTTTTT. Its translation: CASSGDRGRDTGELFF.

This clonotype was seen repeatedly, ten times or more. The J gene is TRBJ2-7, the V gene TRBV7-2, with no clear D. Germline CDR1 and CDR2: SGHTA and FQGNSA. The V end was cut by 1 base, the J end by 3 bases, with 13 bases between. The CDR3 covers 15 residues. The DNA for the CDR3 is TGTGCCAGCAGCTTAGGCACGTCCTCCTACTACGAGCAGTACTTC. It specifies CASSLGTSSYYEQYF.

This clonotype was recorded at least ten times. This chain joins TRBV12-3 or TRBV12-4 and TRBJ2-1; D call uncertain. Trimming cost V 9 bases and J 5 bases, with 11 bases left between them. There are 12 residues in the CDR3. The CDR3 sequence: CASSYWDNEQFF. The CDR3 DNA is TGTGCCAGTTCCTACTGGGACAATGAGCAGTTCTTC.

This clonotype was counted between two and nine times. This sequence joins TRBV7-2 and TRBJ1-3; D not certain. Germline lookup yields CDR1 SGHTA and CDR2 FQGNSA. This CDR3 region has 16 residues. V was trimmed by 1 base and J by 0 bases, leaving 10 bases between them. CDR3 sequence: CASSLGLGSSGNTIYF. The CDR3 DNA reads TGTGCCAGCAGCTTAGGTCTAGGGAGCTCTGGAAACACCATATATTTT.

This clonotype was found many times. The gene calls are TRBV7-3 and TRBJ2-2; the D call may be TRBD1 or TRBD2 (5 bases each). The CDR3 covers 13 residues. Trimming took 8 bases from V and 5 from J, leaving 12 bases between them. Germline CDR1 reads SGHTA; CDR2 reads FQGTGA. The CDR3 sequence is CASGTRTTGELFF. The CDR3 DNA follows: TGTGCCAGCGGGACCCGAACGACCGGGGAGCTGTTTTTT.

This chain's CDR3 is CASRPAQAGETQYF. The CDR3 bases are TGTGCCAGCAGACCGGCCCAGGCTGGGGAGACCCAGTACTTC. V is TRBV6-2 or TRBV6-3 and J is TRBJ2-5; D is undetermined. V lost 6 bases, J lost 5 bases, and 16 bases lay in between. CDR1 and CDR2 from the germline V gene are MNHEY and SVGEGT. This CDR3 is built from 14 residues.

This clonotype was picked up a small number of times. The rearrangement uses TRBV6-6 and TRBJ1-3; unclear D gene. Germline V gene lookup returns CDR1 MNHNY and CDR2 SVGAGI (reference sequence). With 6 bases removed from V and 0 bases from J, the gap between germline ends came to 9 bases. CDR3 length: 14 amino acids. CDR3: CASSGSSSGNTIYF. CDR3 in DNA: TGTGCCAGCAGCGGGTCAAGCTCTGGAAACACCATATATTTT.

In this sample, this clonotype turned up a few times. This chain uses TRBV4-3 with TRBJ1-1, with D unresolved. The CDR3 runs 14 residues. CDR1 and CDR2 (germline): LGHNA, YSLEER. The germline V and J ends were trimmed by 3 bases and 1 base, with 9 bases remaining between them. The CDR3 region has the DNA TGCGCCAGCAGCCAGATTACGGCGAACACTGAAGCTTTCTTT. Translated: CASSQITANTEAFF.

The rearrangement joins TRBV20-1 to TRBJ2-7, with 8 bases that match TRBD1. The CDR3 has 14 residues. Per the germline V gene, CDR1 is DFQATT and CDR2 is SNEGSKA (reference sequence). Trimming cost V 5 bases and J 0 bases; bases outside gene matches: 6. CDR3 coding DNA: TGCAGTGCTCAGGGGGCCAGTGGCTCCTACGAGCAGTACTTC. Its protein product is CSAQGASGSYEQYF.

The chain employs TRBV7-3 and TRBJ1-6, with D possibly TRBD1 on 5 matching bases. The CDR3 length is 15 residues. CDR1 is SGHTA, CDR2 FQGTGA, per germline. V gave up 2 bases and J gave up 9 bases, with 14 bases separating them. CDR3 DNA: TGTGCCAGCAGCTTAGGTGGGGGTAGAAGTTCACCCCTCCACTTT. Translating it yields CASSLGGGRSSPLHF.

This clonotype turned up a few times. CDR3 sequence reads: CASSFTGQGLEQYF. CDR3 sequence (DNA): TGCGCCAGCAGCTTTACGGGACAGGGCCTCGAGCAGTACTTC. The chain joins TRBV5-1 to TRBJ2-7, with 9 bases lining up with TRBD1. V gave up 2 bases and J gave up 6 bases; unmatched junction bases: 6. Germline V gene data show CDR1 as SGHRS and CDR2 as YFSETQ. The CDR3 loop spans 14 amino acids.

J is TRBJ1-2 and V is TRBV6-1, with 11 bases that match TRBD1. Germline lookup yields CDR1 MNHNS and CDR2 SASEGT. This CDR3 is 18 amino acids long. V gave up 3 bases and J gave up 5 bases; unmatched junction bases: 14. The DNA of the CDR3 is TGTGCCAGCAGTGATATTTATCCCCGGGACAGGGGGACATATGGCTACACCTTC. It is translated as CASSDIYPRDRGTYGYTF.

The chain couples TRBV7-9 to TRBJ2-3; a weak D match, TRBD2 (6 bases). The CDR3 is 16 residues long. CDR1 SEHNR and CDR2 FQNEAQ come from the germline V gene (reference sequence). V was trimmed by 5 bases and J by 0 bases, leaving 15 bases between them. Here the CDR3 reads CASSPQSGVSTDTQYF. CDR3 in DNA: TGTGCCAGCAGCCCACAGTCGGGGGTTAGCACAGATACGCAGTATTTT.

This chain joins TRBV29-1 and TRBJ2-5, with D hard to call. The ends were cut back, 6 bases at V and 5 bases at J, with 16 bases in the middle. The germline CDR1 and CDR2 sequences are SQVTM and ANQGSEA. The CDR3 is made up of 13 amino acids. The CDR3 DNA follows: TGCAGCGTCGAAAACGCCTTCACTGAGACCCAGTACTTC. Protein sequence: CSVENAFTETQYF.

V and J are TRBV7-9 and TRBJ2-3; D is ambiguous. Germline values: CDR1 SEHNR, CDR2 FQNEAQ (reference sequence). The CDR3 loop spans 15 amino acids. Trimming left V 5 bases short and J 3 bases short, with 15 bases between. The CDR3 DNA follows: TGTGCCAGCAGCCTCGCCTCCGGCTGGACAGATACGCAGTATTTT. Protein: CASSLASGWTDTQYF.